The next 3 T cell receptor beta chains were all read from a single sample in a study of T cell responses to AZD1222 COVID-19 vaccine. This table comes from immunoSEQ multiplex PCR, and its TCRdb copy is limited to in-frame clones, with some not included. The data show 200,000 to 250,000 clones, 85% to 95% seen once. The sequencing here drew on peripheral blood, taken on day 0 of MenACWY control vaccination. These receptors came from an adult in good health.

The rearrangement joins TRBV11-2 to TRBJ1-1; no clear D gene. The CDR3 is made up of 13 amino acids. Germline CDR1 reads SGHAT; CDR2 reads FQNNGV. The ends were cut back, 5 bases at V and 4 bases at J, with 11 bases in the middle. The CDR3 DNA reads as TGTGCCAGCAGCCGTTCTGCGCCCACTGAAGCTTTCTTT. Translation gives CASSRSAPTEAFF.

CDR3 bases: TGTGCCAGTCAACAGGGCAGTGGCTACACCTTC. It specifies CASQQGSGYTF. The genes are TRBV19 and TRBJ1-2, with D tentatively TRBD1 (6 bases). The CDR3 loop spans 11 amino acids. Germline V lookup: CDR1 LNHDA, CDR2 SQIVND (reference sequence). Trimming took 8 bases from V and 7 from J, leaving 11 bases between them.

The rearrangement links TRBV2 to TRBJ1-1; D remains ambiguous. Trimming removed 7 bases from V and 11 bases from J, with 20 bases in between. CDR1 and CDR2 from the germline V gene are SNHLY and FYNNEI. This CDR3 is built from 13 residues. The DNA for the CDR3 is TGTGCCAGCACGGTCGGCCACCCTTTCGAGGCTTTCTTT. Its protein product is CASTVGHPFEAFF.